One sample yielded the 9 T cell receptor beta chains listed below, sequenced in a study of CD8 T cells in ankylosing spondylitis. TCRdb itself ran the 5' RACE reads through MiXCR, one entry per CDR3 protein. Of 85,000 to 100,000 distinct CDR3 sequences in the sample, about 8.5% were seen once. Material: blood, either unsorted or a sorted T cell fraction (not recorded which). The receptor source for this set is a male donor with ankylosing spondylitis or in good health (not recorded which).

CDR3 amino acids: CASSPGQGDQPQHF. The CDR3 DNA sequence: TGCGCCAGCAGCCCGGGACAGGGCGATCAGCCCCAGCATTTT. The rearrangement links TRBV5-1 to TRBJ1-5; 9 bases match TRBD1. CDR1 and CDR2 (germline): SGHRS, YFSETQ. Unmatched junction bases numbered 4, after V lost 4 bases and J lost 5 bases. The CDR3 is made up of 14 amino acids.

This clonotype was recorded many times. This chain's CDR3 is CSAPVGTVNSPLHF. The CDR3 DNA reads TGCAGTGCTCCTGTAGGGACAGTAAATTCACCCCTCCACTTT. The J gene is TRBJ1-6, the V gene TRBV20-1; the match to TRBD1 covers 7 bases. CDR3 length: 14 amino acids. The V and J ends lost 5 bases and 7 bases, in that order; junction bases with no gene match: 8. Germline V gives CDR1 DFQATT, CDR2 SNEGSKA (reference sequence).

The V and J genes are TRBV5-6 and TRBJ2-1; 9 nucleotides align to TRBD2. CDR3 length: 16 amino acids. CDR1 is SGHDT and CDR2 is YYEEEE in the germline V gene. V lost 6 bases and J lost 5; bases outside the gene matches: 12. The CDR3: CASNSPEREVDNEQFF. The CDR3 nucleotides read TGTGCCAGCAACTCCCCGGAGCGGGAGGTGGACAATGAGCAGTTCTTC.

This clonotype was seen at least ten times. The chain recombines TRBV12-3 or TRBV12-4 with TRBJ2-1; TRBD2 agrees at 9 bases. The length of the CDR3 is 15 residues. V lost 0 bases, J lost 3 bases, and 0 bases stayed unmatched. The CDR3, as DNA: TGTGCCAGCAGTTTAGCACTAGCGGGCTACAATGAGCAGTTCTTC. It is translated as CASSLALAGYNEQFF.

The CDR3 loop is CATSDLGRNTEQFF. The CDR3, as DNA: TGTGCCACCAGTGATTTGGGCAGGAACACTGAGCAGTTCTTC. The chain has TRBV24-1 and TRBJ2-1; D unresolved. Germline V CDR1 and CDR2: KGHDR, SFDVKD. The CDR3 covers 14 residues. V lost 0 bases and J 9 bases, leaving 11 bases between the germline ends.

This clonotype was recorded at least ten times. Mismatch with germline at one junction end may stem from a read error. V is TRBV5-1 and J is TRBJ1-2; no clear D gene. The CDR3 has 15 residues. CDR1 SGHRS and CDR2 YFSETQ come from the germline V gene. The CDR3 region has the DNA TGCGCCAGCAGTTTGGGCCCGGGCGATAACTATGGCTACACCTTC. Its translation: CASSLGPGDNYGYTF.

The table lists this clonotype with many counts. V gene TRBV29-1 combines with J gene TRBJ2-3; D might be TRBD1 (5 bases). Germline V gene lookup returns CDR1 SQVTM and CDR2 ANQGSEA. The V end lost 7 bases, the J end lost 4 bases, and 21 bases lay between the germline ends. The CDR3 runs to 15 residues. The CDR3 sequence: CSASQTARSSDTQYF. The CDR3 bases are TGCAGCGCCTCCCAGACAGCCCGATCCTCAGATACGCAGTATTTT.

This clonotype came up many times. V gene TRBV10-3 combines with J gene TRBJ2-1, with no clear D. This CDR3 has 13 amino acids. V lost 3 bases, J lost 5 bases, and 8 bases lay in between. Per the germline V gene, CDR1 is ENHRY and CDR2 is SYGVKD. The CDR3 DNA reads as TGTGCCATCAGTGAAAGGCAGGACAATGAGCAGTTCTTC. Residues: CAISERQDNEQFF.

This clonotype was counted at least ten times. The chain carries TRBV6-4 and TRBJ2-1; TRBD1 matches at 7 bases. The J segment lost 12 bases and the V segment lost 5 bases, leaving 10 bases of the junction unmatched. CDR1 and CDR2 (germline): MRHNA, SNTAGT. CDR3 length: 13 residues. The CDR3: CASSFEQGDWQFF. CDR3 coding DNA: TGTGCCAGCAGTTTTGAGCAGGGGGATTGGCAGTTCTTC.